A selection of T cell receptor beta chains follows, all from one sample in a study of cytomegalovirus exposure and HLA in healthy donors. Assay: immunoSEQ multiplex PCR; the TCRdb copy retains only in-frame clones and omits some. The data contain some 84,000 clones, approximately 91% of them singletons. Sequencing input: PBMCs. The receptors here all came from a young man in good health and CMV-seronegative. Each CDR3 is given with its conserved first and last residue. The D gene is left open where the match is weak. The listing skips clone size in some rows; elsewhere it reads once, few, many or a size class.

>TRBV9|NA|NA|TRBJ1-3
CASSVSPDRSGNTIYF
TGTGCCAGCAGCGTATCACCAGACAGATCTGGAAACACCATATATTTT
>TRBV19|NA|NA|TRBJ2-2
CASSIEQITGELFF
TGTGCCAGTAGTATCGAACAGATAACCGGGGAGCTGTTTTTT
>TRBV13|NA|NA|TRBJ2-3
CASSLSRGSDTQYF
TGTGCCAGCAGCTTATCGAGGGGGTCCGATACGCAGTATTTT
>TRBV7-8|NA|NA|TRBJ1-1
CASSLINRSYMNTEAFF
TGTGCCAGCAGCTTGATTAACAGGAGCTACATGAACACTGAAGCTTTCTTT
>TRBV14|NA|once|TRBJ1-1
CASSQVGLPNTEAFF
TGTGCCAGCAGCCAAGTCGGGTTACCCAACACTGAAGCTTTCTTT
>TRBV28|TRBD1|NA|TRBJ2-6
CASSISGTGGFSGANVLTF
TGTGCCAGCAGTATCTCCGGGACAGGGGGATTCTCTGGGGCCAACGTCCTGACTTTC
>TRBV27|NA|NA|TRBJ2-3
CASSLMRLARTDTQYF
TGTGCCAGCAGTTTAATGCGGCTAGCCCGCACAGATACGCAGTATTTT
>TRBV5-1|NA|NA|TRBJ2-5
CASSLVRVQETQYF
TGCGCCAGCAGCTTGGTCCGAGTCCAAGAGACCCAGTACTTC
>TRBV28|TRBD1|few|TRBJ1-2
CASSRSGGGYTF
TGTGCCAGCAGTCGATCAGGGGGCGGCTACACCTTC
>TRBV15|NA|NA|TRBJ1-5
CATSRKDRTQPQHF
TGTGCCACCAGCAGAAAAGACAGGACACAGCCCCAGCATTTT
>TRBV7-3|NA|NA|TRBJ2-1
CASSLIPLSNRADEQFF
TGTGCCAGCAGCTTAATTCCCCTATCTAACAGGGCTGATGAGCAGTTCTTC
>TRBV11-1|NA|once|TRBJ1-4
CASSPGGYRGTNEKLFF
TGTGCCAGCAGCCCCGGGGGATACCGGGGCACTAATGAAAAACTGTTTTTT
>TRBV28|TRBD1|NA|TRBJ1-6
CASSKPGTVLSSYNSPLHF
TGTGCCAGCAGCAAACCCGGGACAGTCCTCAGCTCCTATAATTCACCCCTCCACTTT
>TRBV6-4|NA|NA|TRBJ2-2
CASSDSKEGSTGELFF
TGTGCCAGCAGTGACTCGAAGGAGGGGTCCACCGGGGAGCTGTTTTTT
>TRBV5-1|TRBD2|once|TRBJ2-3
CASSSVASGRVEDTQYF
TGCGCCAGCAGCTCGGTCGCTAGCGGGAGGGTCGAAGATACGCAGTATTTT
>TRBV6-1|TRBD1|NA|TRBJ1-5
CASTPDRGTNQPQHF
TGTGCCAGCACTCCGGACAGGGGAACCAATCAGCCCCAGCATTTT
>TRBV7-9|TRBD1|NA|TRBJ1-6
CASSLMTGPNSPLHF
TGTGCCAGCAGCTTGATGACAGGGCCTAATTCACCCCTCCACTTT
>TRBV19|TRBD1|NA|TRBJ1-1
CASNQDRVNTEAFF
TGTGCCAGTAATCAAGACAGGGTGAACACTGAAGCTTTCTTT
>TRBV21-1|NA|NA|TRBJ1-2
CASSKDVPDYGYTF
TGTGCCAGCAGCAAAGATGTCCCAGACTATGGCTACACCTTC
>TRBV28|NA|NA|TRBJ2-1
CASSLRSGGGATEQFF
TGTGCCAGCAGTTTGCGGTCAGGAGGGGGGGCTACTGAGCAGTTCTTC
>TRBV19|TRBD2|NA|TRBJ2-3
CASSADSSGRRDTQYF
TGTGCCAGTAGTGCCGACTCTAGCGGGAGACGGGATACGCAGTATTTT
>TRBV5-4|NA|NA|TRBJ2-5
CASSLKGSETQYF
TGTGCCAGCAGCTTGAAGGGGTCAGAGACCCAGTACTTC
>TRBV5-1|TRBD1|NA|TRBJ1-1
CASSLEGTETTEAFF
TGCGCCAGCAGCTTGGAGGGGACAGAGACCACTGAAGCTTTCTTT
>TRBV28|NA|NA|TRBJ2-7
CASGLTTGEQYF
TGTGCCAGCGGATTGACAACGGGGGAGCAGTACTTC
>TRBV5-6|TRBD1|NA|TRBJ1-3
CASSITTGSSGNTIYF
TGTGCCAGCAGCATAACGACAGGGAGCTCTGGAAACACCATATATTTT
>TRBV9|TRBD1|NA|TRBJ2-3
CASSPGTAKDTQYF
TGTGCCAGCAGCCCGGGGACAGCAAAAGATACGCAGTATTTT
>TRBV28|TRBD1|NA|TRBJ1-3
CASSPGGGIAGNTIYF
TGTGCCAGCAGTCCAGGGGGTGGCATCGCTGGAAACACCATATATTTT
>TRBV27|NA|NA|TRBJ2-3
CASTRVSTDTQYF
TGTGCCAGCACCCGGGTCAGCACAGATACGCAGTATTTT
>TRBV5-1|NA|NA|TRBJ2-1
CASSLSTGMYNEQFF
TGCGCCAGCAGCTTGAGTACAGGGATGTACAATGAGCAGTTCTTC
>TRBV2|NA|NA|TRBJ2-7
CASSENRAGYEQYF
TGTGCCAGCAGTGAGAATAGGGCGGGATACGAGCAGTACTTC
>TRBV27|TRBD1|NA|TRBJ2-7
CASPVPTGKGRISYEQYF
TGTGCCAGCCCTGTCCCGACAGGGAAGGGGCGGATATCCTACGAGCAGTACTTC
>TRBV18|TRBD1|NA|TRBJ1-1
CASSPGTGEAFF
TGTGCCAGCTCACCGGGGACAGGAGAAGCTTTCTTT
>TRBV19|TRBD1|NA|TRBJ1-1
CASSITGTGVTEAFF
TGTGCCAGTAGTATAACCGGGACAGGGGTTACTGAAGCTTTCTTT
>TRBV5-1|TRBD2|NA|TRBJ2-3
CASSLPPGTSGSADTQYF
TGCGCCAGCAGCTTGCCGCCCGGGACTAGCGGGAGCGCAGATACGCAGTATTTT
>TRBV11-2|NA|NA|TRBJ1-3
CASSLIRGGGNTIYF
TGTGCCAGCAGCTTAATACGGGGTGGTGGAAACACCATATATTTT
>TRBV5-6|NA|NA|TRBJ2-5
CASSAIGGAQETQYF
TGTGCCAGCAGCGCTATTGGCGGGGCGCAAGAGACCCAGTACTTC
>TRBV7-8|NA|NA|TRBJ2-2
CASSSKGENTGELFF
TGTGCCAGCAGCTCGAAGGGGGAGAACACCGGGGAGCTGTTTTTT
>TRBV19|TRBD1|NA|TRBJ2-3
CASSIGQAHTDTQYF
TGTGCCAGTAGTATTGGACAGGCCCATACAGATACGCAGTATTTT
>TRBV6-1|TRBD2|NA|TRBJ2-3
CASSGLAGPDTQYF
TGTGCCAGCAGTGGACTAGCGGGACCAGATACGCAGTATTTT
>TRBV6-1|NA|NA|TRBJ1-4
CASTLIGANEKLFF
TGTGCCAGCACCTTGATCGGGGCTAATGAAAAACTGTTTTTT
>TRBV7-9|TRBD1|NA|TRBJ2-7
CASSLGRQGGKYF
TGTGCCAGCAGCTTAGGACGACAGGGGGGAAAGTACTTC
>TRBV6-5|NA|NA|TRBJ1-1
CASSYYRDIIQGAFF
TGTGCCAGCAGTTACTACCGGGACATAATTCAAGGGGCTTTCTTT
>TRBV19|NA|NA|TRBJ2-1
CASMEGQRSNEQFF
TGTGCCAGTATGGAGGGACAGAGAAGCAATGAGCAGTTCTTC
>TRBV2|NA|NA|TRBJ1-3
CASKEGGGSGNTIYF
TGTGCCAGCAAGGAGGGCGGTGGCTCTGGAAACACCATATATTTT
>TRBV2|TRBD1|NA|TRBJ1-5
CASSAIGTVLQPQHF
TGTGCCAGCAGTGCCATCGGGACAGTTCTTCAGCCCCAGCATTTT
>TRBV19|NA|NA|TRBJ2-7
CASKADEQYF
TGTGCCAGCAAAGCCGACGAGCAGTACTTC
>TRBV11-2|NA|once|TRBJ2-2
CASSRIRDVRTGELFF
TGTGCCAGCAGCCGAATAAGAGATGTCCGCACCGGGGAGCTGTTTTTT
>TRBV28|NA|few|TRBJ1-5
CASISNHQPQHF
TGTGCCAGTATATCTAACCATCAGCCCCAGCATTTT
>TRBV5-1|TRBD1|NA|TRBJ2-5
CASSQDRGGLETQYF
TGCGCCAGCAGCCAAGACAGGGGGGGTCTAGAGACCCAGTACTTC
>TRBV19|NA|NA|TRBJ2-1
CASSIVLGGGDEQFF
TGTGCCAGTAGTATCGTTCTCGGAGGGGGCGATGAGCAGTTCTTC
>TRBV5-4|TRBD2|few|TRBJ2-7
CASTPLAGGYEQYF
TGTGCCAGCACTCCACTAGCGGGAGGCTACGAGCAGTACTTC
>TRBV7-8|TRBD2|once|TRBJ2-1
CASSRKLAGGSYNEQFF
TGTGCCAGCAGCCGAAAACTAGCGGGAGGGTCCTACAATGAGCAGTTCTTC
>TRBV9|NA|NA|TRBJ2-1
CASSVGYPDEQFF
TGTGCCAGCAGCGTAGGGTATCCGGATGAGCAGTTCTTC
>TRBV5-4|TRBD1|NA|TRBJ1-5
CASSAQGVGQPQHF
TGTGCCAGCAGCGCACAGGGGGTAGGGCAGCCCCAGCATTTT